The rows below give T cell receptor beta chains drawn from one sample of a study of cytomegalovirus exposure and HLA in healthy donors. The protocol was immunoSEQ multiplex PCR, while the TCRdb copy is restricted to in-frame clones and leaves out a portion. Its table records 55,000 to 75,000 clones. The sequenced sample consisted of PBMCs. The receptors were gathered from a male donor in good health and CMV-seronegative. CDR3s include the opening cysteine and the closing phenylalanine or tryptophan. The D gene is left open where the match is weak.

d_call j_call v_call cdr3_length cdr3_nt cdr3_aa
. TRBJ2-1 TRBV7-3 12 TGTGCCAGCAGCTACGGAGGAAATGAGCAGTTCTTC CASSYGGNEQFF
TRBD2 TRBJ2-5 TRBV28 14 TGTGCCAGCCAGGCTAGCGGGGCCCAAGAGACCCAGTACTTC CASQASGAQETQYF
. TRBJ1-2 TRBV4-3 14 TGCGCCAGCAGCCAAGCTTCCGGGGAGCCTGGCTACACCTTC CASSQASGEPGYTF
. TRBJ1-5 TRBV6-5 12 TGTGCCAGCAGCCGCGTGGGCCAGCCCCAGCATTTT CASSRVGQPQHF
TRBD1 TRBJ2-5 TRBV5-1 15 TGCGCCAGCAGCTTGGGGACAGGGGCTGGCGAGACCCAGTACTTC CASSLGTGAGETQYF
TRBD1 TRBJ1-2 TRBV18 14 TGTGCCAGCTCACCGGGACAGGGGGCGTCGGGCTACACCTTC CASSPGQGASGYTF
TRBD1 TRBJ1-4 TRBV27 16 TGTGCCAGCAGCCGGTCCTTGGACAGGGGACGGGAAAAACTGTTTTTT CASSRSLDRGREKLFF
TRBD1 TRBJ2-3 TRBV7-7 13 TGTGCTAGCAGCTTGGGACAGGGCGATACGCAGTATTTT CASSLGQGDTQYF
. TRBJ1-1 TRBV5-1 13 TGCGCCAGCAGGGTTGACAGACTCACTGAAGCTTTCTTT CASRVDRLTEAFF
. TRBJ2-2 TRBV7-2 14 TGTGCCAGCGGAGAGCGGGTGAACACCGGGGAGCTGTTTTTT CASGERVNTGELFF
. TRBJ2-4 TRBV13 13 TGTGCCACTTCGGTGGGCCCGTTAAACATTCAGTACTTC CATSVGPLNIQYF
. TRBJ2-5 TRBV7-2 15 TGTGCCAGCAGCTTGAGACCCCAGGCTTCGTCCACCCAGTACTTC CASSLRPQASSTQYF
. TRBJ2-3 TRBV18 14 TGTGCCAGCTCACCACCCACAGGGTCAGATACGCAGTATTTT CASSPPTGSDTQYF
TRBD1 TRBJ2-6 TRBV30 14 TGTGCCGGCCGGGACAGGGCCGGGGCCAACGTCCTGACTTTC CAGRDRAGANVLTF
. TRBJ2-5 TRBV29-1 13 TGCAGCGCCTTCGAAGGGGCCCAAGAGACCCAGTACTTC CSAFEGAQETQYF
. TRBJ2-2 TRBV7-2 13 TGTGCCAGCAGACCCTCGACTGCCGGGGAGCTGTTTTTT CASRPSTAGELFF
TRBD1 TRBJ2-2 TRBV5-1 15 TGCGCCAGCAGCTTGGGGACAGGGGTGCCCGGGGAGCTGTTTTTT CASSLGTGVPGELFF
TRBD1 TRBJ2-1 TRBV25-1 12 TGTGCCAGCAGAGGGACAGGAGGAGGGCAGTTCTTC CASRGTGGGQFF
. TRBJ2-3 TRBV4-1 14 TGCGCCAGCAGCCAGCAGAGCGGGCCCGATACGCAGTATTTT CASSQQSGPDTQYF
TRBD2 TRBJ2-5 TRBV5-6 18 TGTGCCAGCAGCCCTGGGACTAGGGCGGGGGGGCAAGGCGAGACCCAGTACTTC CASSPGTRAGGQGETQYF
. TRBJ2-3 TRBV7-9 14 TGTGCCAGCCAAACGGGAGGGGGCGTGGATAAGCAGTATTTT CASQTGGGVDKQYF
TRBD1 TRBJ1-2 TRBV29-1 12 TGCAGCGCAGGGGGACAGATCTATGGCTACACCTTC CSAGGQIYGYTF
TRBD2 TRBJ2-3 TRBV6-5 15 TGTGCCAGCAGTTACCAAGGACTAGCTACCGATACGCAGTATTTT CASSYQGLATDTQYF
TRBD1 TRBJ2-3 TRBV5-1 15 TGCGCCAGCAGCCTCGACAGGGGGGGTACAGATACGCAGTATTTT CASSLDRGGTDTQYF
. TRBJ2-2 TRBV4-1 15 TGCGCCAGCAGCCCGGGCAGGGCTTATACCGGGGAGCTGTTTTTT CASSPGRAYTGELFF
TRBD2 TRBJ2-1 TRBV29-1 14 TGCAGCGTCGCAAGGCTAGCGGGAGGGCGAGGGCAGTTCTTC CSVARLAGGRGQFF
TRBD1 TRBJ2-7 TRBV4-3 13 TGCGCCAGCAGCCGCTACAGGGGCTACGAGCAGTACTTC CASSRYRGYEQYF
. TRBJ1-5 TRBV10-3 14 TGTGCCATCAGTGAGGGAAGGGAGGGACAGCCCCAGCATTTT CAISEGREGQPQHF
. TRBJ1-4 TRBV5-6 17 TGTGCCAGCAGCTACTACCTGGGGGGTAGCGGTAATGAAAAACTGTTTTTT CASSYYLGGSGNEKLFF
TRBD1 TRBJ1-2 TRBV6-5 14 TGTGCCAGCAGGGGGAAGGGGGCGGTCTATGGCTACACCTTC CASRGKGAVYGYTF
TRBD1 TRBJ2-7 TRBV28 15 TGTGCCAGCAGTTTCATCGGGACAGGCTCCCTCGAGCAGTACTTC CASSFIGTGSLEQYF
. TRBJ2-3 TRBV5-3 12 TGTGCCAGAAGAGGTAGGAGGGGTCCGCAGTATTTT CARRGRRGPQYF
. TRBJ1-1 TRBV7-9 13 TGTGCCAGCAGCTTAAACAGTTTAACTGAAGCTTTCTTT CASSLNSLTEAFF
. TRBJ1-1 TRBV25-1 13 TGTGCCAGCAAATCCGACAGGAACACTGAAGCTTTCTTT CASKSDRNTEAFF
TRBD1 TRBJ2-6 TRBV30 18 TGTGCCTGGAGTGTATTGGGACAGGAACACTCTGGGGCCAACGTCCTGACTTTC CAWSVLGQEHSGANVLTF
TRBD1 TRBJ1-2 TRBV5-1 14 TGCGCCAGCAGCCCGGGACAGGGTTTGAGTGGCTACACCTTC CASSPGQGLSGYTF
. TRBJ1-2 TRBV5-5 15 TGTGCCAGCAGCTCCACACAACTAGTCAGTTATGGCTACACCTTC CASSSTQLVSYGYTF
. TRBJ2-1 TRBV29-1 15 TGCAGCGTGCTTGGACTAACCGGTTCCGACAATGAGCAGTTCTTC CSVLGLTGSDNEQFF
. TRBJ1-2 TRBV4-3 14 TGCGCCAGCAGCCAAGAAGCGGAGAACTATGGCTACACCTTC CASSQEAENYGYTF
. TRBJ2-7 TRBV28 13 TGTGCCACCGACCAGCTCTCGGGCTACGAGCAGTACTTC CATDQLSGYEQYF
. TRBJ1-2 TRBV4-3 17 TGCGCCAGCAGCGCCGCGGGAGGGACTCGTAACATATATGGCTACACCTTC CASSAAGGTRNIYGYTF
TRBD1 TRBJ1-1 TRBV5-6 11 TGTGCCAGCTGGCAGGGGGGTGAAGCTTTCTTT CASWQGGEAFF
TRBD2 TRBJ2-3 TRBV7-2 18 TGTGCCAGCAGCTTAGACGGGACTAGCGGGGGGTCCACAGATACGCAGTATTTT CASSLDGTSGGSTDTQYF
. TRBJ2-4 TRBV18 14 TGTGCCAGCTCACCAGGTTATGAGCAAAACATTCAGTACTTC CASSPGYEQNIQYF
. TRBJ1-6 TRBV10-3 13 TGTGCCATCAGTGGGAAAGAGGCTTCACCCCTCCACTTT CAISGKEASPLHF
. TRBJ1-1 TRBV11-2 13 TGTGCCAGCAGCTTAGGTCTAAACACTGAAGCTTTCTTT CASSLGLNTEAFF
. TRBJ1-1 TRBV12-5 16 TGTGCTAGTGGTTTTCTCATACAGGGAGGGGACACTGAAGCTTTCTTT CASGFLIQGGDTEAFF
. TRBJ2-2 TRBV15 14 TGTGCCACCAGCAGAGATTCATCCGGCGGGGAGCTGTTTTTT CATSRDSSGGELFF
. TRBJ2-2 TRBV27 13 TGTGCCAGCAGCCCACCCAGCACCGGGGAGCTGTTTTTT CASSPPSTGELFF
TRBD1 TRBJ2-7 TRBV28 15 TGTGCCAGCAGTCCCCGACAGGGCTGGGCGGTTGAGCAGTACTTC CASSPRQGWAVEQYF
. TRBJ1-2 TRBV14 12 TGTGCCAGCAGCGGAGGTCGGTATGGCTACACCTTC CASSGGRYGYTF
. TRBJ2-3 TRBV4-3 14 TGCGCCAGCAGCCAAGAGGCAGGGCTAGATACGCAGTATTTT CASSQEAGLDTQYF
. TRBJ1-6 TRBV5-5 17 TGTGCCAGCAGCTTGATGGGGGGGAGAACGAATAATTCACACCTCCACTTT CASSLMGGRTNNSHLHF
TRBD2 TRBJ2-1 TRBV7-3 15 TGTGCCAGCAGCGAACCTAGCGGGACTTACAATGAGCAGTTCTTC CASSEPSGTYNEQFF